These 24 T cell receptor beta chains were sequenced from one sample in a study of control samples from healthy donors and cancer patients. Sequenced by immunoSEQ multiplex PCR; TCRdb stores in-frame clones only, minus some. The sample carries 120,000 or so clones, 92% recorded once. The source material was PBMCs. All receptors come from a man at least 80 years old with head and neck cancer.

The V and J genes are TRBV19 and TRBJ1-1; a possible D gene is TRBD1 (5 bases). Trimming took 9 bases from V and 1 from J, leaving 15 bases between them. This CDR3 region has 14 residues. Germline values: CDR1 LNHDA, CDR2 SQIVND (reference sequence). The CDR3 sequence is CASNPRTPNTEAFF. The CDR3 DNA follows: TGTGCCAGCAATCCTCGGACACCGAACACTGAAGCTTTCTTT.

This clone came up once. The chain employs TRBV6-2 or TRBV6-3 and TRBJ2-1, with D possibly TRBD2 on 5 matching bases. CDR3 length equals 19 residues. Germline values: CDR1 MNHEY, CDR2 SVGEGT. Trimming took 2 bases from V and 1 from J, leaving 21 bases between them. Here the CDR3 reads CASSYRESVGVRSYNEQFF. The CDR3 DNA sequence: TGTGCCAGCAGTTACAGAGAGTCGGTCGGGGTACGTTCCTACAATGAGCAGTTCTTC.

The rearrangement joins TRBV18 to TRBJ2-2, with D uncertain. Germline loops: CDR1 KGHSH, CDR2 LQKENI. Trimming took 1 base from V and 5 from J, leaving 5 bases between them. This CDR3 contains 13 residues. CDR3 residues: CASSPHSTGELFF. CDR3 bases: TGTGCCAGCTCACCACATTCAACCGGGGAGCTGTTTTTT.

The chain couples TRBV27 to TRBJ2-3, with 8 bases matching TRBD2. CDR1 is MNHEY, CDR2 SMNVEV, per germline (reference sequence). J lost 8 bases, V lost 2 bases, and 6 bases had no gene match. The CDR3 is made up of 14 amino acids. The CDR3 is CASSLAGGVGTQYF. CDR3 DNA: TGTGCCAGCAGTTTAGCCGGGGGGGTAGGTACGCAGTATTTT.

This rearrangement joins TRBV29-1 to TRBJ2-2, with a weak D call TRBD2 (6 bases). Looked up from germline, CDR1 is SQVTM and CDR2 is ANQGSEA. Trimming removed 4 bases from V and 8 bases from J, with 14 bases in between. This CDR3 has 13 residues. CDR3 loop: CSVVGGVVGELFF. CDR3 DNA: TGCAGCGTTGTGGGGGGAGTAGTTGGGGAGCTGTTTTTT.

The rearrangement joins TRBV11-2 to TRBJ2-6; 10 positions agree with TRBD2. The CDR3 length is 18 residues. CDR1 is SGHAT and CDR2 is FQNNGV in the germline V gene. The J segment lost 0 bases and the V segment lost 5 bases, leaving 7 bases of the junction unmatched. In nucleotides, the CDR3 is TGTGCCAGCAGCCAGCGGGAGGGATTGAGCTCTGGGGCCAACGTCCTGACTTTC. Protein: CASSQREGLSSGANVLTF.

This chain links TRBV7-9 with TRBJ2-2; maybe TRBD1 (5 bases). The germline V gene has CDR1 SEHNR and CDR2 FQNEAQ (reference sequence). There are 17 residues in the CDR3. Trimming pared 2 bases from V and 0 bases from J, leaving 13 bases between. The CDR3 DNA reads TGTGCCAGCAGCTTACCAGGGATTGCCGCGAACACCGGGGAGCTGTTTTTT. Protein: CASSLPGIAANTGELFF.

A remark on this clone: Relative to the germline gene, one junction end is altered; a read error may explain this. The chain recombines TRBV6-1 with TRBJ2-5, with 8 nucleotides matching TRBD2. From germline, CDR1 is MNHNS and CDR2 SASEGT. This CDR3 spans 14 amino acids. The CDR3 DNA follows: TGTGCCAGCAGCGAAGGGACTAGTAAAGAGACCCAGTACTTC. It encodes CASSEGTSKETQYF.

This sequence joins TRBV5-1 and TRBJ1-5, with D possibly being TRBD1 (6 bases). Germline values: CDR1 SGHRS, CDR2 YFSETQ. CDR3 length: 15 amino acids. V was trimmed by 0 bases and J by 8 bases, leaving 15 bases between them. CDR3 region: CASSLGRGRIKPQHF. DNA for the CDR3: TGCGCCAGCAGCTTGGGCAGGGGCCGGATTAAGCCCCAGCATTTT. The full variable domain, in which reference TRBV5-1 and TRBJ1-5 provide the parts outside the CDR3, is KAGVTQTPRYLIKTRGQQVTLSCSPISGHRSVSWYQQTPGQGLQFLFEYFSETQRNKGNFPGRFSGRQFSNSRSEMNVSTLELGDSALYLCASSLGRGRIKPQHFGDGTRLSIL.

The chain recombines TRBV3-1 (or the pseudogene TRBV3-2) with TRBJ2-4, with D tentatively TRBD1 (5 bases). This CDR3 region has 12 residues. The V and J ends lost 1 base and 11 bases respectively, with 9 bases between them. Germline CDR1 is LGHDT and CDR2 is YNNKEL (reference sequence). The CDR3 DNA is TGTGCCAGCAGCCAAGGACAGCAAGTTCAGTACTTC. Translated: CASSQGQQVQYF.

This rearrangement joins TRBV11-2 to TRBJ1-2, with TRBD1 as a possible D gene (5 bases). Between the trimmed V and J ends, which lost 4 bases and 1 base, there was a span of 13 bases. The CDR3 extends over 15 amino acids. CDR1 SGHAT and CDR2 FQNNGV come from the germline V gene. CDR3 nucleotides: TGTGCCAGCAGCTCCCTTTGGAGGGGTAACTATGGCTACACCTTC. Protein product: CASSSLWRGNYGYTF.

This sequence joins TRBV7-9 and TRBJ2-7; D might be TRBD1 (5 bases). CDR3 size: 13 residues. Germline lookup yields CDR1 SEHNR and CDR2 FQNEAQ (reference sequence). The V gene lost 3 bases and the J gene lost 6 bases, with 12 bases spanning the gap. The CDR3 bases are TGTGCCAGCAGCTTGGACACGTCTTCCGAGCAGTACTTC. This encodes CASSLDTSSEQYF.

This clone was seen a single time. The chain links TRBV6-2 or TRBV6-3 to TRBJ2-7; TRBD1 is a possible D gene (6 bases). Trimming shortened V by 6 bases and J by 4 bases, and 10 bases separated the two germline ends. The CDR3 has 12 residues. The germline V gene has CDR1 MNHEY and CDR2 SVGEGT. DNA for the CDR3: TGTGCCAGCAGCCCGACAGGTTACGAGCAGTACTTC. It encodes CASSPTGYEQYF.

This clone was seen a handful of times. This chain uses TRBV11-3 with TRBJ1-1; tentative D call: TRBD1 (6 bases). Trimming left V 3 bases short and J 1 base short, with 9 bases between. The germline gives CDR1 SGHNT, CDR2 YENEEA. CDR3 length: 14 amino acids. The CDR3 DNA is TGTGCCAGCAGCTTGGGGGGCGGGAACACTGAAGCTTTCTTT. Protein product: CASSLGGGNTEAFF.

This rearrangement joins TRBV14 to TRBJ2-7; unclear D gene. Germline CDR1 and CDR2: SGHDN and FVKESK. This CDR3 has 14 amino acids. V lost 4 bases, J lost 2 bases, and 12 bases lay in between. CDR3 nucleotides: TGTGCCAGCAGCCCTCGGACCACCCCCTACGAGCAGTACTTC. This gives the protein CASSPRTTPYEQYF.

The chain is built from TRBV5-5 and TRBJ2-7; 9 bases align to TRBD2. Germline trimming cut 2 bases from V and 3 bases from J; bases unmatched to any gene: 6. The length of the CDR3 is 15 residues. Looked up from germline, CDR1 is SGHKS and CDR2 is YYEKEE (reference sequence). CDR3 amino acids: CASSFATSGSYEQYF. CDR3 nucleotides: TGTGCCAGCAGCTTTGCGACTAGCGGAAGCTACGAGCAGTACTTC. Full variable domain (outside the CDR3, taken from reference TRBV5-5 and TRBJ2-7): DAGVTQSPTHLIKTRGQQVTLRCSPISGHKSVSWYQQVLGQGPQFIFQYYEKEERGRGNFPDRFSARQFPNYSSELNVNALLLGDSALYLCASSFATSGSYEQYFGPGTRLTVT.

This sequence joins TRBV10-3 and TRBJ2-5; the D is unclear. V was pared by 10 bases and J by 7 bases, with 7 bases between. Germline loops: CDR1 ENHRY, CDR2 SYGVKD. The CDR3 consists of 9 residues. CDR3 nucleotides: TGTGCCACAGGTGGGACCCAGTACTTC. It encodes CATGGTQYF.

This rearrangement joins TRBV4-3 to TRBJ1-4; D remains unclear. Germline V gives CDR1 LGHNA, CDR2 YSLEER. Deletions cut 1 base from V and 4 bases from J, with 13 bases between. The CDR3 is 16 amino acids. Here the CDR3 DNA reads TGCGCCAGCAGCCAAGGTTTACAGATTGGTAATGAAAAACTGTTTTTT. This encodes CASSQGLQIGNEKLFF.

The rearrangement uses TRBV18 and TRBJ1-1, with D maybe TRBD1 (5 bases). Trimming took 2 bases from V and 6 from J, leaving 13 bases between them. Germline CDR1 reads KGHSH; CDR2 reads LQKENI. CDR3 length: 14 amino acids. The CDR3 region has the DNA TGTGCCAGCTCACCAACGACCCAAGGGGCTGAAGCTTTCTTT. It codes for CASSPTTQGAEAFF.

The chain couples TRBV11-2 to TRBJ1-1, with D possibly TRBD1 on 5 matching bases. This CDR3 has 13 residues. The V gene lost 6 bases and the J gene lost 4 bases, with 12 bases spanning the gap. Germline-derived CDR1 and CDR2 are SGHAT and FQNNGV. The CDR3 DNA reads as TGTGCCAGCAGTTGGGGGGGGAGCACTGAAGCTTTCTTT. Residues: CASSWGGSTEAFF.

This chain joins TRBV3-1 (or the pseudogene TRBV3-2) and TRBJ1-6; tentatively, D is TRBD1 (5 bases). CDR1 is LGHDT, CDR2 YNNKEL, per germline (reference sequence). The CDR3 sequence is 15 residues long. Deletions cut 0 bases from V and 7 bases from J, with 10 bases between. In DNA form, the CDR3 reads TGTGCCAGCAGCCAAGAGGCACGGACAAATTCACCCCTCCACTTT. Translation gives CASSQEARTNSPLHF.

J is TRBJ1-4 and V is TRBV23-1; no clear D. TRBV23-1 is given ORF status, its function remaining uncertain. The length of the CDR3 is 15 residues. The V end was cut by 0 bases, the J end by 8 bases, with 13 bases between. The CDR3 nucleotides read TGCGCCAGCAGTCAATCGGCACCAACGGGAGAAAAACTGTTTTTT. It yields the protein CASSQSAPTGEKLFF.

This chain connects TRBV6-2 or TRBV6-3 to TRBJ1-5; D ambiguous. Germline lookup yields CDR1 MNHEY and CDR2 SVGEGT. The CDR3 extends over 14 amino acids. Trimming took off 6 bases at V and 0 bases at J, with 9 bases between the two ends. CDR3 nucleotide sequence: TGTGCCAGCAGCCCGGTAAATAGCAATCAGCCCCAGCATTTT. It is translated as CASSPVNSNQPQHF.

This clone was observed a single time. The chain recombines TRBV7-2 with TRBJ2-7, with 10 bases aligning to TRBD2. The CDR3 has 16 residues. The J segment lost 3 bases and the V segment lost 5 bases, leaving 10 bases of the junction unmatched. CDR1 is SGHTA, CDR2 FQGNSA, per germline. CDR3 in DNA: TGTGCCAGCAGCCAACTAGCGGGGAGGGGTGACTACGAGCAGTACTTC. This sequence encodes CASSQLAGRGDYEQYF.